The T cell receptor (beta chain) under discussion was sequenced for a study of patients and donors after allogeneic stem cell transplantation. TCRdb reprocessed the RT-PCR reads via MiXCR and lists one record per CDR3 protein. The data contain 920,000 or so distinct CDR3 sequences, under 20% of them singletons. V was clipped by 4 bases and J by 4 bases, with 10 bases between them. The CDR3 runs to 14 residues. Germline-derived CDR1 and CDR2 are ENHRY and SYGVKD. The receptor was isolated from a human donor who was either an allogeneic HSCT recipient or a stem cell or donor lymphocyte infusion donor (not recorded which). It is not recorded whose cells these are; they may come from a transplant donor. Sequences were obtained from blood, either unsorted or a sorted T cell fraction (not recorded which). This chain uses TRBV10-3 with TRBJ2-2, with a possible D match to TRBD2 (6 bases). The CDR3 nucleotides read TGTGCCATCAGTGGGAGGGTAGGCACCGGGGAGCTGTTTTTT. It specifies CAISGRVGTGELFF.